This passage covers 26 T cell receptor beta chains from one sample sequenced in a study of T cell changes during pregnancy in multiple sclerosis. Assay: immunoSEQ multiplex PCR; the TCRdb copy retains only in-frame clones and omits some. The sample contains about 39,000 clones, around 80% of which appear only once. The sequencing used CD4+ T cells from peripheral blood mononuclear cells, collected before pregnancy. Receptors were obtained from a female donor with multiple sclerosis, enrolled in a pregnancy study.

This clone was counted a few times. J is TRBJ2-3 and V is TRBV18, with 10 nucleotides matching TRBD2. This CDR3 has 16 residues. From germline, CDR1 is KGHSH and CDR2 LQKENI. Trimming cost V 3 bases and J 4 bases; bases outside gene matches: 7. CDR3 coding DNA: TGTGCCAGCTCACCCCCGGCTAGCGGGAGCGCAGATACGCAGTATTTT. Translation: CASSPPASGSADTQYF.

This clone was detected only a few times. The V and J genes are TRBV18 and TRBJ2-2; D is possibly TRBD1 (6 bases). This CDR3 has 15 residues. Germline lookup yields CDR1 KGHSH and CDR2 LQKENI. V lost 2 bases and J lost 1, with 8 bases in between. The CDR3 sequence: CASSPSRGNTGELFF. The CDR3 DNA sequence: TGTGCCAGCTCACCATCCAGGGGGAACACCGGGGAGCTGTTTTTT.

Here the CDR3 reads CASSLGGSGCQPQHF. Here the CDR3 DNA reads TGTGCCAGCAGCTTAGGTGGCAGCGGGTGTCAGCCCCAGCATTTT. V is TRBV7-4 and J is TRBJ1-5; D uncertain. V was clipped by 1 base and J by 6 bases, with 13 bases between them. There are 15 residues in the CDR3. Germline V CDR1 and CDR2: SGHVT, SQSDAQ.

This clone was recorded only once. The rearrangement links TRBV7-9 to TRBJ2-7; weak D call: TRBD1 (5 bases). The V end was cut by 5 bases, the J end by 5 bases, with 19 bases between. Germline loops: CDR1 SEHNR, CDR2 FQNEAQ (reference sequence). CDR3 length equals 15 residues. CDR3 in amino acids: CASSHGAGSLHEQYF. CDR3 DNA sequence: TGTGCCAGCAGCCATGGGGCAGGGTCACTTCACGAGCAGTACTTC.

The chain recombines TRBV13 with TRBJ1-4; TRBD1 aligns across 7 bases. CDR1 PRHDT and CDR2 FYEKMQ come from the germline V gene (reference sequence). V was pared by 3 bases and J by 8 bases, with 6 bases of the junction left unmatched. The CDR3 contains 14 residues. In DNA, the CDR3 is TGTGCCAGCAGCTTCCGGGACAGTAGAGAAAAACTGTTTTTT. Translated: CASSFRDSREKLFF.

This chain joins TRBV5-1 and TRBJ2-1; TRBD2 matches at 7 bases. Trimming cost V 7 bases and J 5 bases; bases outside gene matches: 9. Germline CDR1 and CDR2: SGHRS and YFSETQ. This CDR3 has 14 amino acids. The chain's CDR3 is CASREASDHNEQFF. Written as DNA, the CDR3 is TGCGCCAGCCGGGAGGCTAGCGACCACAATGAGCAGTTCTTC.

The CDR3 DNA reads TGTGCCAGCAGCTCAATATCCTCCTACAGGGTCAGCTATGGCTACACCTTC. Protein sequence: CASSSISSYRVSYGYTF. The rearrangement links TRBV5-6 to TRBJ1-2, with D possibly matching TRBD1 (6 bases). Germline values: CDR1 SGHDT, CDR2 YYEEEE. CDR3 length: 17 residues. Between the trimmed V and J ends, which lost 3 bases and 4 bases, there was a span of 22 bases.

This chain links TRBV11-1 with TRBJ2-5; 9 positions agree with TRBD1. Trimming at V came to 6 bases and at J to 3 bases, leaving 5 bases not matched to a gene. The germline V gene encodes CDR1 SGHAT and CDR2 FQDESV (reference sequence). The CDR3 runs to 14 residues. CDR3 in DNA: TGTGCCAGCAGTCGGACAGGGGCCGAAGAGACCCAGTACTTC. It codes for CASSRTGAEETQYF.

This clone was recorded a few times. The V and J genes are TRBV18 and TRBJ2-7; D is possibly TRBD1 (5 bases). The V end was cut by 5 bases, the J end by 3 bases, with 11 bases between. The CDR3 length is 13 residues. Germline-derived CDR1 and CDR2 are KGHSH and LQKENI. Written as DNA, the CDR3 is TGTGCCAGCTCAAAAGGGGCGAACTACGAGCAGTACTTC. Protein sequence: CASSKGANYEQYF.

This rearrangement joins TRBV11-3 to TRBJ2-2; TRBD2 is a possible D gene (5 bases). The CDR3 spans 12 residues. Germline V lookup: CDR1 SGHNT, CDR2 YENEEA. V was pared by 5 bases and J by 8 bases, with 9 bases between. Here the CDR3 reads CASSTREGELFF. The CDR3 region has the DNA TGTGCCAGCAGCACTAGGGAGGGGGAGCTGTTTTTT. Drawing the rest from reference TRBV11-3 and TRBJ2-2, the complete variable domain is EAGVVQSPRYKIIEKKQPVAFWCNPISGHNTLYWYLQNLGQGPELLIRYENEEAVDDSQLPKDRFSAERLKGVDSTLKIQPAELGDSAVYLCASSTREGELFFGEGSRLTVL.

This sequence joins TRBV7-2 and TRBJ2-1; D is possibly TRBD1 (6 bases). Germline loops: CDR1 SGHTA, CDR2 FQGNSA. This CDR3 has 12 residues. Trimming pared 1 base from V and 10 bases from J, leaving 8 bases between. CDR3: CASSLGGQEQFF. The CDR3 bases are TGTGCCAGCAGCTTAGGCGGACAGGAGCAGTTCTTC.

This clone was counted once. The rearrangement uses TRBV6-5 and TRBJ1-2, with D possibly being TRBD1 (5 bases). Trimming removed 2 bases at V and 1 base at J, with 14 bases between. Germline V gene sequence: CDR1 MNHEY, CDR2 SVGAGI. The CDR3 length is 16 residues. The CDR3: CASSYPPGGGNYGYTF. Here the CDR3 DNA reads TGTGCCAGCAGTTACCCTCCGGGGGGAGGTAACTATGGCTACACCTTC.

The chain uses TRBV4-1 and TRBJ2-1, with TRBD2 matching over 12 bases. J gave up 12 bases and V 1 base, and 10 bases lay outside the gene matches. The CDR3 runs 16 residues. Germline CDR1 reads MGHRA; CDR2 reads YSYEKL. The CDR3 DNA sequence: TGCGCCAGCAGCCAAGGGGGCGCTAGCGGGGGGGCGCGGCAGTTCTTC. Residues: CASSQGGASGGARQFF.

This sequence joins TRBV7-9 and TRBJ2-7; 10 bases agree with TRBD1. This CDR3 has 15 amino acids. V was clipped by 3 bases and J by 2 bases; unmatched bases: 4. Germline V gene data show CDR1 as SEHNR and CDR2 as FQNEAQ (reference sequence). The CDR3 nucleotides are TGTGCCAGCAGCTTTTCGGGGACAGGGGCCTACGAGCAGTACTTC. Protein: CASSFSGTGAYEQYF. Looking up the rest from reference TRBV7-9 and TRBJ2-7 gives the full variable domain: DTGVSQNPRHKITKRGQNVTFRCDPISEHNRLYWYRQTLGQGPEFLTYFQNEAQLEKSRLLSDRFSAERPKGSFSTLEIQRTEQGDSAMYLCASSFSGTGAYEQYFGPGTRLTVT.

The V and J genes are TRBV6-1 and TRBJ2-7; 7 nucleotides match TRBD1. The CDR3 consists of 14 residues. In germline, CDR1 is MNHNS, CDR2 SASEGT. Losses at the gene ends were 5 bases for V and 3 bases for J; bases not matched to a gene: 7. The CDR3 loop is CASSIPGQNYEQYF. The CDR3 DNA is TGTGCCAGCAGTATACCGGGACAGAACTACGAGCAGTACTTC.

This clone appeared a single time. The chain joins TRBV2 to TRBJ2-5; the match to TRBD1 covers 7 bases. Losses at the gene ends were 6 bases for V and 5 bases for J; bases not matched to a gene: 6. This CDR3 has 13 residues. Germline values: CDR1 SNHLY, CDR2 FYNNEI. The CDR3 here is CASREGAGETQYF. In nucleotides, the CDR3 is TGTGCCAGCAGAGAGGGGGCCGGGGAGACCCAGTACTTC.

This clone was observed a handful of times. This chain links TRBV2 with TRBJ1-4; TRBD1 aligns across 8 bases. Germline CDR1 SNHLY, CDR2 FYNNEI. The CDR3 is 13 amino acids. The J segment lost 10 bases and the V segment lost 9 bases, leaving 10 bases of the junction unmatched. The CDR3 region is CASQDREGGKLFF. CDR3 DNA: TGTGCCAGTCAGGACAGGGAAGGTGGAAAACTGTTTTTT.

The sample holds one count of this clone. The rearrangement joins TRBV6-5 to TRBJ2-2, with TRBD1 matching over 7 bases. This CDR3 spans 14 amino acids. Germline V gene data show CDR1 as MNHEY and CDR2 as SVGAGI. Trimming took 8 bases from V and 1 from J; bases not matched to a gene: 4. DNA of the CDR3: TGTGCCAGCGTGAGGACAGGGAACACCGGGGAGCTGTTTTTT. Residues: CASVRTGNTGELFF.

The chain joins TRBV7-7 to TRBJ2-1, with 13 nucleotides matching TRBD2. Trimming cost V 5 bases and J 8 bases; bases outside gene matches: 12. Per the germline V gene, CDR1 is SSHAT and CDR2 is FNYEAQ (reference sequence). There are 17 residues in the CDR3. As DNA, the CDR3 is TGTGCCAGCAGCCCAAGACCTGGGACTAGCGGGACTGATGAGCAGTTCTTC. Protein product: CASSPRPGTSGTDEQFF.

V gene TRBV10-2 combines with J gene TRBJ2-7; perhaps TRBD1 as D (6 bases). The CDR3 sequence is 16 residues long. Trimming cost V 6 bases and J 0 bases, with 18 bases left between them. The germline gives CDR1 WSHSY, CDR2 SAAADI. In nucleotides, the CDR3 is TGCGCCAGCAGGGTTGGGGCAGGGGCGAGCTCCTACGAGCAGTACTTC. Its protein product is CASRVGAGASSYEQYF.

The chain is built from TRBV10-3 and TRBJ1-2; 7 nucleotides align to TRBD1. Germline V gene data show CDR1 as ENHRY and CDR2 as SYGVKD. The CDR3 consists of 18 residues. After removal of 0 bases from V and 1 base from J, the junction contained 11 bases not matched to a gene. The CDR3 nucleotides read TGTGCCATCAGTGAGTCGGGCAGGGGGATACGATTTAACTATGGCTACACCTTC. Its protein is CAISESGRGIRFNYGYTF.

This clone is a singleton in its sample. The V gene is TRBV10-3, the J gene TRBJ1-4, with 10 bases identical to TRBD1. The CDR3 totals 16 residues. Germline CDR1 is ENHRY and CDR2 is SYGVKD. The V and J ends lost 0 bases and 8 bases, in that order; junction bases with no gene match: 6. The CDR3 reads CAISESGQGTREKLFF. The CDR3 DNA follows: TGTGCCATCAGTGAGTCGGGACAGGGGACTAGAGAAAAACTGTTTTTT.

Here the CDR3 DNA reads TGCGCCAGCAGCCAAGACGCGACAGGGACAGATACGCAGTATTTT. This codes for CASSQDATGTDTQYF. V and J are TRBV5-1 and TRBJ2-3, with 7 bases identical to TRBD1. CDR1 and CDR2 (germline): SGHRS, YFSETQ. Trimming removed 4 bases from V and 3 bases from J; junction bases left unmatched: 8. The CDR3 covers 15 residues.

This chain connects TRBV10-3 to TRBJ1-2; D may be TRBD1 (5 bases). Germline CDR1 reads ENHRY; CDR2 reads SYGVKD. V dropped 6 bases and J dropped 2 bases, with 7 bases sitting between them. The CDR3 is 12 residues long. The CDR3 protein is CAIRSGNYGYTF. CDR3 in DNA: TGTGCCATCAGGTCAGGGAACTATGGCTACACCTTC.

The gene calls are TRBV5-1 and TRBJ2-3; the D gene is possibly TRBD2 (5 bases). V lost 4 bases and J 4 bases, leaving 22 bases between the germline ends. In germline, CDR1 is SGHRS, CDR2 YFSETQ. The CDR3 is made up of 17 amino acids. The DNA of the CDR3 is TGCGCCAGCAGCCAGACCCCGGACTGGACCTTATCAGATACGCAGTATTTT. This sequence encodes CASSQTPDWTLSDTQYF.

This clone was seen a single time. The chain has TRBV2 and TRBJ1-4; tentative D call: TRBD1 (6 bases). This CDR3 region has 15 residues. Trimming pared 5 bases from V and 3 bases from J, leaving 13 bases between. Germline loops: CDR1 SNHLY, CDR2 FYNNEI. The CDR3 region has the DNA TGTGCCAGCAGTCTCAGGGGAATGGCTAATGAAAAACTGTTTTTT. Its protein product is CASSLRGMANEKLFF.